This TCR beta chain was captured by sequencing in a study of T cell changes during pregnancy in multiple sclerosis. Generated by immunoSEQ multiplex PCR, the TCRdb table keeps only in-frame clones and is missing some. The sample carries tens of thousands of clones, 85% to 95% recorded once. Sequenced material: peripheral blood, taken in the third trimester of pregnancy. This sequence was found in a female donor with multiple sclerosis, enrolled in a pregnancy study.

The CDR3 region has the DNA TGTGCCAGTAAGCGGGCGGTATCTAACTATGGCTACACCTTC. This encodes CASKRAVSNYGYTF. The rearrangement links TRBV19 to TRBJ1-2; D ambiguous. Germline V gene sequence: CDR1 LNHDA, CDR2 SQIVND (reference sequence). The V and J ends lost 7 bases and 0 bases respectively, with 12 bases between them. This CDR3 is built from 14 residues.